This TCR beta chain appears in the sequencing data of a study of beta chain features in type 1 diabetes. Findings and caveats of the study: Sequencing from cDNA could over-represent high-TCR-expressing cells. Short templates might get an advantage during PCR, and this would be equal in patients and controls. Significant though moderate, a shortening of TCRB CDR3s appeared in all four CD4+ subsets of Type 1 diabetes patients.

The CDR3 runs to 14 residues. Trimming removed 1 base at V and 2 bases at J, with 6 bases between. Germline-derived CDR1 and CDR2 are MDHEN and SYDVKM. Sorting of CD4+ naive, central memory, regulatory and stem cell-like memory cells was performed via CD45RO/CCR7/CD25/CD127/CD95/CD27. Populations obtained by sorting all exceeded 95% purity. cDNA synthesis used the whole RNA isolate, giving expressed TCRB sequences. Produced via immunoSEQ multiplex PCR; TCRdb's table is partial and in-frame only. The sample includes 500,000 to 850,000 clones, around 15% of them seen just once. On this clone: What it binds is not known.

The TCR comes from a young man with type 1 diabetes. Sequenced material: naive CD4+ T cells from blood. This rearrangement joins TRBV28 to TRBJ1-5; D remains unclear. CDR3 DNA sequence: TGTGCCAGCAGTTTATCTGTCGGCAATCAGCCCCAGCATTTT. Translated: CASSLSVGNQPQHF.